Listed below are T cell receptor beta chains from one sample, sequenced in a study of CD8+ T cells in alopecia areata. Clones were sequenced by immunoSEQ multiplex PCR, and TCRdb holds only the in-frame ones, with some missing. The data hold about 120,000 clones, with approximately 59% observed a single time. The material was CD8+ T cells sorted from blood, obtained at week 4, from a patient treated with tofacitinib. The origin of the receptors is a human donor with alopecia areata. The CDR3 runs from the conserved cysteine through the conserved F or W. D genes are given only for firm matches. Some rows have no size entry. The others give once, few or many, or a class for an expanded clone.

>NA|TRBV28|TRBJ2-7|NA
CASRTSAGRYYEQYF
TGTGCCAGCAGAACCTCCGCGGGCAGGTATTACGAGCAGTACTTC
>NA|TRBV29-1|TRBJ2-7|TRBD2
CSVAASGDEQYF
TGCAGCGTTGCGGCTAGCGGGGACGAGCAGTACTTC
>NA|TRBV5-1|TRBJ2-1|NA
CASSASGGNNEQFF
TGCGCCAGCAGCGCCTCCGGGGGTAATAATGAGCAGTTCTTC
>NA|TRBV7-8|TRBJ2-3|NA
CASSFPGEATDTQYF
TGTGCCAGCAGCTTTCCCGGGGAGGCCACAGATACGCAGTATTTT
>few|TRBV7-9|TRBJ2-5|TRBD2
CASSRRLAGQETQYF
TGTGCCAGCAGTCGGAGACTAGCGGGGCAAGAGACCCAGTACTTC
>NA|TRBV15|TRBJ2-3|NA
CATSSPARGAPDTQYF
TGTGCCACCAGTAGCCCGGCCCGGGGCGCCCCAGATACGCAGTATTTT
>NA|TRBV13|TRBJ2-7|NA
CASSLSRGPLYEQYF
TGTGCCAGCAGCCTTAGCCGGGGGCCGCTCTACGAGCAGTACTTC
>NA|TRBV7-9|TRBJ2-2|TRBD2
CASRLPSGATGELFF
TGTGCCAGCAGGTTACCAAGCGGGGCAACCGGGGAGCTGTTTTTT
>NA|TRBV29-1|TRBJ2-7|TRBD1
CSVATGGFYEQYF
TGCAGCGTTGCGACAGGGGGCTTCTACGAGCAGTACTTC
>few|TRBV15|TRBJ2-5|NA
CATRASGEETQYF
TGTGCCACCAGGGCCTCCGGGGAAGAGACCCAGTACTTC
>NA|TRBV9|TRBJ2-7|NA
CASSVGSGLSYEQYF
TGTGCCAGCAGCGTAGGTTCAGGCCTCTCCTACGAGCAGTACTTC
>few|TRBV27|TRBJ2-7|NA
CASSSPYYEQYF
TGTGCCAGCAGTTCGCCTTACTACGAGCAGTACTTC
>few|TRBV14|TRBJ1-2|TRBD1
CASSQDPGQGVYGYTF
TGTGCCAGCAGCCAAGATCCCGGACAGGGGGTGTATGGCTACACCTTC
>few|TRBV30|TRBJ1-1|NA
CAWADMNTEAFF
TGTGCCTGGGCTGATATGAACACTGAAGCTTTCTTT
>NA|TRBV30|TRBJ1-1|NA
CAWSLVVNTEAFF
TGTGCCTGGAGTTTAGTCGTGAACACTGAAGCTTTCTTT
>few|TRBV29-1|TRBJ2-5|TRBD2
CSGLPGLADKETQYF
TGCAGCGGCCTCCCGGGACTAGCGGACAAAGAGACCCAGTACTTC
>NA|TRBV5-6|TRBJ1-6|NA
CASSLGTGSPLHF
TGTGCCAGCAGCTTGGGGACGGGGTCACCCCTCCACTTT
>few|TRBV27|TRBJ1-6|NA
CASSPGSNNSPLHF
TGTGCCAGCAGTCCCGGGAGCAATAATTCACCCCTCCACTTT
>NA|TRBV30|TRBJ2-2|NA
CAWRGISWNTGELFF
TGTGCCTGGAGGGGTATTTCTTGGAACACCGGGGAGCTGTTTTTT
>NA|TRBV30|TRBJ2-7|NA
CAWSGSGWSYF
TGTGCCTGGAGTGGGAGCGGATGGTCGTACTTC
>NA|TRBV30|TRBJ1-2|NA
CAWRPGGLYGYTF
TGTGCCTGGAGACCGGGGGGGCTCTATGGCTACACCTTC
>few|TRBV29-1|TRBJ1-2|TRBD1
CSAGTGSNYGYTF
TGCAGCGCTGGGACAGGGTCAAACTATGGCTACACCTTC
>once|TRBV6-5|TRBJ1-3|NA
CASSYLSSGNTIYF
TGTGCCAGCAGTTACTTGAGCTCTGGAAACACCATATATTTT
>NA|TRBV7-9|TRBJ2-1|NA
CASSPIEVGEQFF
TGTGCCAGCAGCCCCATCGAGGTTGGTGAGCAGTTCTTC
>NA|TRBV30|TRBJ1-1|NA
CAWSVPGTEAFF
TGTGCCTGGAGTGTACCCGGAACTGAAGCTTTCTTT
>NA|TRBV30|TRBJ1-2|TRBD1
CAWGTAGPQDYGYTF
TGTGCCTGGGGGACAGCAGGGCCTCAGGACTATGGCTACACCTTC
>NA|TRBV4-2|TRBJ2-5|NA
CASSQVTRNQETQYF
TGTGCCAGCAGCCAAGTTACCAGAAACCAAGAGACCCAGTACTTC
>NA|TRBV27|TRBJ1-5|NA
CASSQDGYSNQPQHF
TGTGCCAGCAGTCAAGACGGTTATAGCAATCAGCCCCAGCATTTT
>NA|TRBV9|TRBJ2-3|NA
CASSVDPGDTDTQYF
TGTGCCAGCAGCGTAGACCCTGGTGATACAGATACGCAGTATTTT
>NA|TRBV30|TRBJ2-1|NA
CAWAVGRDGNEQFF
TGTGCCTGGGCGGTTGGCCGGGATGGCAATGAGCAGTTCTTC
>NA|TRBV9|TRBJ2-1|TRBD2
CASSSGGTYNEQFF
TGTGCCAGCTCGAGCGGGGGGACCTACAATGAGCAGTTCTTC
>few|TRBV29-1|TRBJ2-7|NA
CSARAGNSYEQYF
TGCAGCGCTAGGGCGGGCAACTCCTACGAGCAGTACTTC
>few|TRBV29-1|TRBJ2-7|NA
CSVAAGSAEQYF
TGCAGCGTTGCCGCAGGGTCGGCCGAGCAGTACTTC
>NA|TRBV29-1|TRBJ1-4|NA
CSVEGTLVGEKLFF
TGCAGCGTGGAGGGGACTCTAGTGGGTGAAAAACTGTTTTTT
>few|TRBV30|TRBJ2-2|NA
CAWNWGTNTGELFF
TGTGCCTGGAATTGGGGAACGAACACCGGGGAGCTGTTTTTT
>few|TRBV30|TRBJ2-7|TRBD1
CARDTGTGAGEQYF
TGTGCCCGTGATACCGGGACAGGGGCTGGGGAGCAGTACTTC
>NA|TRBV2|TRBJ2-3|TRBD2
CARREGTDTQYF
TGTGCCAGAAGGGAGGGAACAGATACGCAGTATTTT
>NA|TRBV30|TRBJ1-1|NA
CAWSVVGNTEAFF
TGTGCCTGGAGTGTGGTAGGGAACACTGAAGCTTTCTTT
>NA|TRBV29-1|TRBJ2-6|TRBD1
CSVDGTGPGANVLTF
TGCAGCGTTGATGGGACAGGGCCTGGGGCCAACGTCCTGACTTTC